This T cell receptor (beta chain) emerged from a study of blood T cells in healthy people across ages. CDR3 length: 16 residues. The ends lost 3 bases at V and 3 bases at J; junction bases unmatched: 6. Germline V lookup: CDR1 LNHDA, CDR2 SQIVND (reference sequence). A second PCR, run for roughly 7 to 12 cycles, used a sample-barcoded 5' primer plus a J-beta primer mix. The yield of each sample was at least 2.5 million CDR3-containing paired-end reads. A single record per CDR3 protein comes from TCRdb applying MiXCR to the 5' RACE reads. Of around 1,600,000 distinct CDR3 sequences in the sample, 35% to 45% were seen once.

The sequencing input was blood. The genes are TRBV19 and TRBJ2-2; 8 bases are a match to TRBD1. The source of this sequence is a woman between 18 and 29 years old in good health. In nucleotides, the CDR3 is TGTGCCAGTAGTATCGGGGACAGGCGGTACACCGGGGAGCTGTTTTTT. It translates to CASSIGDRRYTGELFF.